The sequence of this T cell receptor (beta chain) was determined in a study of T cells in Graves' hyperthyroidism and ophthalmopathy. Study-wide background: Initial diagnosis, before any treatment, was when peripheral blood was collected. Points from the study as a whole: Most thyroid clonotypes expanded above 0.001 appeared in blood too. In simple terms, a model built on 13 V-J features told ophthalmopathy apart from stable hyperthyroidism.

This CDR3 is 15 amino acids long. V shed 7 bases and J shed 1 base, with 17 bases lying between them. As regards this clonotype: Its antigen remains unknown.

Each 10 ml fresh peripheral blood draw supplied the PBMCs. It was RNA transcripts that yielded the amplified TCR beta CDR3 regions. During a first-round RT-PCR of the TCR CDR3, the HTBI primer set was used. TCRdb fed the multiplex PCR reads into MiXCR, producing one record per CDR3 protein. The table records hundreds of thousands of distinct CDR3 sequences, 14% of them present only once. This sequence originates from a young woman with Graves' hyperthyroidism. The source material was blood. This sequence joins TRBV12-3 or TRBV12-4 and TRBJ2-7; tentative D call: TRBD1 (5 bases). CDR3 DNA sequence: TGTGCCAGCACCCTTGGGGCAGGCGGTTCCTACGAGCAGTACTTC. Amino acids: CASTLGAGGSYEQYF.